Below, 15 T cell receptor beta chains from the same sample are listed, as sequenced in a study of OX40 agonist ivuxolimab in advanced cancers. Profiled with immunoSEQ multiplex PCR; TCRdb holds only in-frame clones, not every one. Among tens of thousands of clones listed, more than 70% were seen once. The sample here was CD4+ or CD8+ T cells sorted from blood, taken in a trial of the OX40 agonist ivuxolimab. These receptors were collected from an adult with an advanced solid tumor such as melanoma, head and neck, liver or kidney cancer.

The genes are TRBV29-1 and TRBJ1-2, with 9 nucleotides matching TRBD1. The CDR3 runs 12 residues. Germline V CDR1 and CDR2: SQVTM, ANQGSEA. Trimming took 6 bases from V and 2 from J; bases not matched to a gene: 1. CDR3 in amino acids: CSVGTGNYGYTF. CDR3 sequence (DNA): TGCAGCGTAGGGACAGGGAACTATGGCTACACCTTC.

This rearrangement joins TRBV6-1 to TRBJ2-5, with TRBD2 identical over 10 bases. With V trimmed by 2 bases and J by 5 bases, 5 bases remained unmatched. The CDR3 contains 15 residues. The V gene's germline CDR1 is MNHNS and CDR2 SASEGT. The CDR3 region has the DNA TGTGCCAGCAGTGAAAGGTCTAGCGGGAGCGAGACCCAGTACTTC. Amino acid sequence: CASSERSSGSETQYF.

The genes are TRBV29-1 and TRBJ2-4, with D perhaps matching TRBD1 (5 bases). CDR1 SQVTM and CDR2 ANQGSEA come from the germline V gene. V lost 7 bases to trimming and J lost 1 base, with 20 bases between them. The CDR3 extends over 16 amino acids. CDR3 nucleotide sequence: TGCAGCGCCCAGATCCCCCGCGCAGGGGCCAAAAACATTCAGTACTTC. This sequence encodes CSAQIPRAGAKNIQYF.

This clone was counted between two and nine times. V gene TRBV27 combines with J gene TRBJ2-1; D ambiguous. The germline V gene encodes CDR1 MNHEY and CDR2 SMNVEV (reference sequence). V lost 3 bases and J lost 6, with 6 bases in between. The CDR3 length is 12 residues. DNA for the CDR3: TGTGCCAGCAGTTTTAAAGGCAATGAGCAGTTCTTC. Translated, it gives CASSFKGNEQFF.

V and J are TRBV6-5 and TRBJ2-6; a possible D gene is TRBD2 (5 bases). In germline, CDR1 is MNHEY, CDR2 SVGAGI. V was cut by 6 bases and J by 0 bases, with 9 bases left in between. There are 15 residues in the CDR3. This CDR3 is CASRPTTSGANVLTF. CDR3 bases: TGTGCCAGCAGACCGACTACCTCTGGGGCCAACGTCCTGACTTTC.

This chain links TRBV6-1 with TRBJ1-5; D uncertain. The CDR3 spans 15 residues. Germline values: CDR1 MNHNS, CDR2 SASEGT. Trimming took 2 bases from V and 0 from J, leaving 8 bases between them. CDR3 loop: CASSETLYSNQPQHF. CDR3 DNA: TGTGCCAGCAGTGAAACCCTTTATAGCAATCAGCCCCAGCATTTT.

The chain couples TRBV19 to TRBJ2-2; D is ambiguous. Germline V gene data show CDR1 as LNHDA and CDR2 as SQIVND (reference sequence). Between the trimmed V and J ends, which lost 7 bases and 6 bases, there was a span of 15 bases. The CDR3 sequence is 14 residues long. The CDR3 here is CASIEVFPSGELFF. As DNA, the CDR3 is TGTGCCAGTATCGAGGTTTTCCCTTCCGGGGAGCTGTTTTTT.

V is TRBV19 and J is TRBJ2-5; weak D call: TRBD2 (5 bases). CDR1 and CDR2 from the germline V gene are LNHDA and SQIVND (reference sequence). The V gene lost 8 bases and the J gene lost 5 bases, with 12 bases spanning the gap. This CDR3 comprises 12 residues. The CDR3 spells CASRSPGETQYF. CDR3 DNA: TGTGCCAGTCGTTCGCCGGGGGAGACCCAGTACTTC.

This clone was seen more than once but under ten times. The V gene is TRBV6-1, the J gene TRBJ2-3; 8 positions agree with TRBD1. Trimming took 8 bases from V and 4 from J; bases not matched to a gene: 8. Germline V lookup: CDR1 MNHNS, CDR2 SASEGT. This CDR3 contains 14 residues. CDR3 region: CASGQGRTADTQYF. The DNA for the CDR3 is TGTGCCAGCGGACAGGGAAGGACCGCAGATACGCAGTATTTT.

The chain couples TRBV5-1 to TRBJ2-7; tentative D call: TRBD1 (6 bases). V gave up 0 bases and J gave up 3 bases, with 7 bases separating them. The CDR3 consists of 13 residues. Germline lookup yields CDR1 SGHRS and CDR2 YFSETQ. CDR3 coding DNA: TGCGCCAGCAGCTTGGTGACAGGCTACGAGCAGTACTTC. Amino acids: CASSLVTGYEQYF.

J is TRBJ2-1 and V is TRBV2, with 11 bases lining up with TRBD1. Germline values: CDR1 SNHLY, CDR2 FYNNEI. V trimming: 6 bases; J trimming: 10 bases; junction bases outside the gene matches: 14. This CDR3 spans 16 amino acids. As DNA, the CDR3 is TGTGCCAGCAGAAGAGATAATGGACAGGGGGCCGCCGAGCAGTTCTTC. This gives the protein CASRRDNGQGAAEQFF.

V gene TRBV19 combines with J gene TRBJ2-5; 8 nucleotides agree with TRBD1. The J call may be in error: the DNA end matches TRBJ2-7 better. CDR1 and CDR2 from the germline V gene are LNHDA and SQIVND (reference sequence). This CDR3 spans 15 amino acids. The CDR3 nucleotides are TGTGCCAGTAGTATAGCTGACAGGGGACACTACGAGCAGTACTTC. This codes for CASSIADRGHYEQYF.

The chain combines TRBV18 with TRBJ1-4, with 7 positions matching TRBD1. The CDR3 is made up of 14 amino acids. Per germline, CDR1 KGHSH and CDR2 LQKENI. With V trimmed by 3 bases and J by 5 bases, 3 bases remained unmatched. The CDR3 protein is CASSPGTVNEKLFF. CDR3 nucleotides: TGTGCCAGCTCACCCGGGACAGTCAATGAAAAACTGTTTTTT. The entire variable domain, with the rest obtained from reference TRBV18 and TRBJ1-4, is as follows: NAGVMQNPRHLVRRRGQEARLRCSPMKGHSHVYWYRQLPEEGLKFMVYLQKENIIDESGMPKERFSAEFPKEGPSILRIQQVVRGDSAAYFCASSPGTVNEKLFFGSGTQLSVL.

V is TRBV30 and J is TRBJ1-4; D is possibly TRBD1 (6 bases). This CDR3 region has 12 residues. Germline lookup yields CDR1 GTSNPN and CDR2 SVGIG (reference sequence). Trimming pared 5 bases from V and 6 bases from J, leaving 10 bases between. CDR3 residues: CAWGQGHEKLFF. The CDR3 DNA reads TGTGCCTGGGGCCAGGGGCATGAAAAACTGTTTTTT.

V and J are TRBV11-2 and TRBJ1-6; D unclear. Trimming removed 3 bases from V and 0 bases from J, with 15 bases in between. CDR1 is SGHAT and CDR2 is FQNNGV in the germline V gene. CDR3 length: 18 residues. The CDR3 DNA reads as TGTGCCAGCAGCTTCCGAGAGGTACACAACTCCTATAATTCACCCCTCCACTTT. It is translated as CASSFREVHNSYNSPLHF.